Shown below are 20 T cell receptor beta chains from a single sample sequenced in a study of cytomegalovirus exposure and HLA in healthy donors. The primer mix had 60 Vbeta and 13 Jbeta primers. The assay was immunoSEQ multiplex PCR, and TCRdb's table has in-frame clones only and misses some. The table includes about 130,000 clones, approximately 80% detected once. The sequenced sample consisted of PBMCs. These receptor sequences come from a woman between 40 and 55 years old in good health and CMV-seronegative.

This clone was observed a handful of times. This chain connects TRBV4-2 to TRBJ2-3; weak D call: TRBD1 (5 bases). The CDR3 totals 15 residues. The V gene lost 1 base and the J gene lost 2 bases, with 10 bases spanning the gap. In germline, CDR1 is LGHNA, CDR2 YNFKEQ. CDR3 DNA: TGTGCCAGCAGCCAAGCGGCAGGGCTCACAGATACGCAGTATTTT. This gives the protein CASSQAAGLTDTQYF.

This clone was detected a few times. V gene TRBV6-1 combines with J gene TRBJ1-3; D is unresolved. Trimming pared 2 bases from V and 0 bases from J, leaving 5 bases between. This CDR3 has 14 amino acids. The germline gives CDR1 MNHNS, CDR2 SASEGT. CDR3 loop: CASSEQFSGNTIYF. The CDR3 nucleotides read TGTGCCAGCAGTGAACAGTTCTCTGGAAACACCATATATTTT.

This clone was detected only a few times. V and J are TRBV21-1 and TRBJ2-5; TRBD2 is the table's D call and was not checked against the DNA. TRBV21-1 counts as a pseudogene. The CDR3 length is 17 residues. CDR3 nucleotide sequence: TGTGCCAGCAGCCCCGGACTAGCGGGGAACCGACAAGAGACCCAGTACTTC. Encoded protein: CASSPGLAGNRQETQYF.

This clone was seen only once. The chain joins TRBV14 to TRBJ1-1; 7 nucleotides line up with TRBD1. Germline V gives CDR1 SGHDN, CDR2 FVKESK. J gave up 4 bases and V 4 bases, and 0 bases lay outside the gene matches. The CDR3 extends over 12 amino acids. The CDR3 sequence: CASSPGGTEAFF. Written as DNA, the CDR3 is TGTGCCAGCAGCCCAGGGGGCACTGAAGCTTTCTTT.

The chain carries TRBV5-6 and TRBJ1-2; 10 nucleotides line up with TRBD1. The CDR3 has 15 residues. Germline loops: CDR1 SGHDT, CDR2 YYEEEE. V lost 5 bases, J lost 3 bases, and 7 bases stayed unmatched. CDR3 nucleotides: TGTGCCAGCAGTTTTTATGACAGGGGGCACTATGGCTACACCTTC. This encodes CASSFYDRGHYGYTF. Supplemented by reference TRBV5-6 and TRBJ1-2, the full variable domain reads DAGVTQSPTHLIKTRGQQVTLRCSPKSGHDTVSWYQQALGQGPQFIFQYYEEEERQRGNFPDRFSGHQFPNYSSELNVNALLLGDSALYLCASSFYDRGHYGYTFGSGTRLTVV.

The chain carries TRBV29-1 and TRBJ1-2; TRBD1 might be the D (5 bases). The germline V and J ends were trimmed by 7 bases and 2 bases, with 8 bases remaining between them. This CDR3 has 11 amino acids. CDR1 is SQVTM, CDR2 ANQGSEA, per germline. The CDR3 loop is CSAWGNYGYTF. CDR3 nucleotides: TGCAGCGCCTGGGGCAACTATGGCTACACCTTC.

This sequence joins TRBV5-1 and TRBJ1-1; perhaps TRBD1 as D (6 bases). V was pared by 2 bases and J by 1 base, with 12 bases between. Germline assignment: CDR1 SGHRS and CDR2 YFSETQ. This CDR3 has 15 residues. The chain's CDR3 is CASSFAGDPNTEAFF. CDR3 coding DNA: TGCGCCAGCAGCTTCGCAGGGGATCCGAACACTGAAGCTTTCTTT.

The chain uses TRBV10-3 and TRBJ1-5, with TRBD1 matching 10 bases. The CDR3 is 20 residues long. CDR1 and CDR2 from the germline V gene are ENHRY and SYGVKD. J lost 7 bases, V lost 0 bases, and 18 bases had no gene match. CDR3 bases: TGTGCCATCAGTGAGTCGGGGGACAGGGGATTAGGCGGTAAGGTACAGCCCCAGCATTTT. Protein product: CAISESGDRGLGGKVQPQHF.

The chain uses TRBV5-1 and TRBJ1-1; D is undetermined. Germline V CDR1 and CDR2: SGHRS, YFSETQ. Trimming left V 4 bases short and J 2 bases short, with 9 bases between. The CDR3 consists of 13 residues. The CDR3 loop is CASSLGYNTEAFF. The CDR3 bases are TGCGCCAGCAGCCTGGGTTATAACACTGAAGCTTTCTTT.

The chain joins TRBV6-5 to TRBJ1-1; D remains ambiguous. CDR1 is MNHEY and CDR2 is SVGAGI in the germline V gene. The CDR3 is 14 amino acids. Trimming pared 11 bases from V and 3 bases from J, leaving 19 bases between. CDR3 protein: CAASIPGRHTEAFF. CDR3 bases: TGTGCCGCGTCCATCCCGGGGAGACACACTGAAGCTTTCTTT.

The gene calls are TRBV19 and TRBJ2-7, with 7 bases fitting TRBD1. V trimming: 5 bases; J trimming: 4 bases; junction bases outside the gene matches: 8. Germline-derived CDR1 and CDR2 are LNHDA and SQIVND (reference sequence). This CDR3 is 14 amino acids long. The CDR3 region has the DNA TGTGCCAGTAGTCTCTACGGGACAGTATACGAGCAGTACTTC. Its protein product is CASSLYGTVYEQYF.

This clone was counted only a few times. The chain combines TRBV25-1 with TRBJ1-3, with D possibly being TRBD1 (6 bases). Germline-derived CDR1 and CDR2 are MGHDK and SYGVNS. This CDR3 region has 13 residues. V lost 7 bases and J 6 bases, leaving 13 bases between the germline ends. The CDR3 coding sequence is TGTGCCAGCAACGACGGACAGCCAAACACCATATATTTT. It specifies CASNDGQPNTIYF.

V is TRBV6-5 and J is TRBJ1-6; D is uncertain. The CDR3 extends over 15 amino acids. Germline V gives CDR1 MNHEY, CDR2 SVGAGI. V gave up 2 bases and J gave up 7 bases, with 12 bases separating them. The CDR3 loop reads CASSYVKRANSPLHF. CDR3 coding DNA: TGTGCCAGCAGTTACGTGAAACGAGCAAATTCACCCCTCCACTTT.

CDR3 sequence: CAISESGGQGGCGYTF. In DNA, the CDR3 is TGTGCCATCAGTGAGTCCGGAGGACAGGGAGGATGCGGCTACACCTTC. The gene calls are TRBV10-3 and TRBJ1-2, with TRBD1 matching 8 bases. V shed 0 bases, J shed 8 bases, and the junction held 11 bases outside the gene matches. CDR3 length equals 16 residues. The germline gives CDR1 ENHRY, CDR2 SYGVKD.

CDR3 nucleotides: TGTGCCAGCAGTTCGTACCCCAGGGACTTGACCTACGAGCAGTACTTC. Protein sequence: CASSSYPRDLTYEQYF. The chain employs TRBV2 and TRBJ2-7, with a possible D match to TRBD2 (6 bases). The CDR3 extends over 16 amino acids. The V gene's germline CDR1 is SNHLY and CDR2 FYNNEI. V lost 5 bases to trimming and J lost 2 bases, with 19 bases between them.

This clone has just a few counts. The rearrangement joins TRBV5-4 to TRBJ1-2; TRBD1 aligns across 7 bases. The CDR3 totals 13 residues. With V trimmed by 5 bases and J by 2 bases, 3 bases remained unmatched. Per germline, CDR1 SGHNT and CDR2 YYREEE (reference sequence). Here the CDR3 reads CASRGQENYGYTF. The CDR3, as DNA: TGTGCCAGCAGAGGACAGGAGAACTATGGCTACACCTTC.

This clone has just a few counts. The chain links TRBV9 to TRBJ2-5; TRBD1 matches at 11 bases. Germline trimming cut 4 bases from V and 3 bases from J; bases unmatched to any gene: 8. This CDR3 has 16 amino acids. CDR1 SGDLS and CDR2 YYNGEE come from the germline V gene. CDR3 in amino acids: CASSSRGTGGEETQYF. Here the CDR3 DNA reads TGTGCCAGCAGCTCACGAGGGACAGGGGGTGAAGAGACCCAGTACTTC.

This clone was counted between two and nine times. V usage is TRBV5-6 and J usage is TRBJ2-5; 12 bases align to TRBD2. Per germline, CDR1 SGHDT and CDR2 YYEEEE. The CDR3 extends over 16 amino acids. V lost 0 bases, J lost 5 bases, and 5 bases stayed unmatched. The CDR3 nucleotides are TGTGCCAGCAGCTTGGGAGCTAGCGGGGGGGTTGAGACCCAGTACTTC. The encoded protein is CASSLGASGGVETQYF.

The chain employs TRBV19 and TRBJ1-1; 7 bases fit TRBD1. This CDR3 is built from 16 residues. CDR1 LNHDA and CDR2 SQIVND come from the germline V gene (reference sequence). V lost 9 bases and J lost 0; bases outside the gene matches: 13. The CDR3 DNA is TGTGCCAGCCTAGCAATATGGGACAGCATGAACACTGAAGCTTTCTTT. Translated: CASLAIWDSMNTEAFF.

This clone was counted once. J is TRBJ1-1 and V is TRBV2; TRBD1 aligns across 10 bases. The V and J ends lost 5 bases and 4 bases, in that order; junction bases with no gene match: 13. Germline V gives CDR1 SNHLY, CDR2 FYNNEI. The CDR3 sequence is 17 residues long. The CDR3 DNA sequence: TGTGCCAGCAGTTTAGAAAGACAGGGGGCTGGATCCACTGAAGCTTTCTTT. Protein sequence: CASSLERQGAGSTEAFF. Filled out from reference TRBV2 and TRBJ1-1, the complete variable domain reads EPEVTQTPSHQVTQMGQEVILRCVPISNHLYFYWYRQILGQKVEFLVSFYNNEISEKSEIFDDQFSVERPDGSNFTLKIRSTKLEDSAMYFCASSLERQGAGSTEAFFGQGTRLTVV.